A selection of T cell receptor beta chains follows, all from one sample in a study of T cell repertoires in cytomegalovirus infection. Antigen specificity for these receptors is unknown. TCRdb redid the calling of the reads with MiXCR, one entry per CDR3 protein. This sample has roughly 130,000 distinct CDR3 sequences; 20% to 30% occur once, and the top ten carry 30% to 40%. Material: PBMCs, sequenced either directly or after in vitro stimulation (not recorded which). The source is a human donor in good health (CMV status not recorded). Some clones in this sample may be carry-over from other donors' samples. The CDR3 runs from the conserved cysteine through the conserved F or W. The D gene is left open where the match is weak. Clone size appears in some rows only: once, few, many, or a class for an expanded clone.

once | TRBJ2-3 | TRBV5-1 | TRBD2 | TGCGCCAGCAGCGTCAGCGGGGGTGTAGGAGATACGCAGTATTTT | CASSVSGGVGDTQYF
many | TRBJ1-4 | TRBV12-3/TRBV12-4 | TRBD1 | TGTGCCAGCAGAACACCCTCCGGGGGACAGTCTAATGAAAAACTGTTTTTT | CASRTPSGGQSNEKLFF
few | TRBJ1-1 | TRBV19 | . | TGTGCCAGTAGTACAGGGGTCGGAGCTTTCTTT | CASSTGVGAFF
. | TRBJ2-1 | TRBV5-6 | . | TGTGCCAGCAGCTTTTCCCGCCAAAATGACTCCTACAATGAGCAGTTCTTC | CASSFSRQNDSYNEQFF
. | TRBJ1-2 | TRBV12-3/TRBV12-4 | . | TGTGCCAGCAGTGCCCTTTTGGTGGGTTCCCAATCCGGCTACACCTTC | CASSALLVGSQSGYTF
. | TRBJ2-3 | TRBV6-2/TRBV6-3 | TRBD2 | TGTGCCAGCAGTTACCCACCGGGACTAGCGGGAGCCGATACGCAGTATTTT | CASSYPPGLAGADTQYF
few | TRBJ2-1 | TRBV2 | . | TGTGCCAGCAGTGAATTGCTGGGGGAGCAGTTCTTC | CASSELLGEQFF
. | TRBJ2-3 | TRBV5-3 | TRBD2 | TGTGCCAGCAGCCCCGTGACTAGCGGGAGGGATACGCAGTATTTT | CASSPVTSGRDTQYF
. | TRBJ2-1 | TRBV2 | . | TGTGCCAGCAGTCAACAGGGAGGGTCTTCGTATGAGCAGTTCTTC | CASSQQGGSSYEQFF
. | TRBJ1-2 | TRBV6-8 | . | TGTGCCAGCAGTTACTCGGGACGGGGGTTCAACTATGGCTACACCTTC | CASSYSGRGFNYGYTF
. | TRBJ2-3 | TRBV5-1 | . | TGCGCCAGCAGCTTGCGGCTCACAGATACGCAGTATTTT | CASSLRLTDTQYF
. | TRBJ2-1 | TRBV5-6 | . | TGTGCCAGCAGCTCCCGGGGTCAGGCGGGAAAGAACTACAATGAGCAGTTCTTC | CASSSRGQAGKNYNEQFF
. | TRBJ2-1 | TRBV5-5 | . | TGTGCCAGCAGCTCGCACCGAGCCTCCTACAATGAGCAGTTCTTC | CASSSHRASYNEQFF
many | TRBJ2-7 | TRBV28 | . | TGTGCCAGCAGTTTGTCATCTCCAAACTACGAGCAGTACTTC | CASSLSSPNYEQYF
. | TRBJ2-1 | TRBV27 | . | TGTGCCAGCAGTTTTGGGGGGGCGCGTCTCAATGAGCAGTTCTTC | CASSFGGARLNEQFF
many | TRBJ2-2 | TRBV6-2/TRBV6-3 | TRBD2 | TGTGCCAGCATGAGGAGCGGGGGCACCGGGGAGCTGTTTTTT | CASMRSGGTGELFF
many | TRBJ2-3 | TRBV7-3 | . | TGTGCCAGCAGCTTATCGCGAGGCGCTGGCACAGATACGCAGTATTTT | CASSLSRGAGTDTQYF
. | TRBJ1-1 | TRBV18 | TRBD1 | TGTGCCAGCTCGACAGGGGAGGGCACTGAAGCTTTCTTT | CASSTGEGTEAFF
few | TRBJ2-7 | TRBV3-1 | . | TGTGCCAGCAGCCAGCTCACATCTCTCACCTACGAGCAGTACTTC | CASSQLTSLTYEQYF
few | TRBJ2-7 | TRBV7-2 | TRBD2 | TGTGCCAGCAGCTTTCCTACCCGTAGCGGGCAAGGGTACGAGCAGTACTTC | CASSFPTRSGQGYEQYF
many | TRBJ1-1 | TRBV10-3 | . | TGTGCCATCAGTGTAAGGGAGGGGGACACTGAAGCTTTCTTT | CAISVREGDTEAFF
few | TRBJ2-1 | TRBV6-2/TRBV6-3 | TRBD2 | TGTGCCAGCAGTTATTTCGAGACTAGCGGAAACAATGAGCAGTTCTTC | CASSYFETSGNNEQFF
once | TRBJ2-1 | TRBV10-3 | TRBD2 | TGTGCCATCAGTGAGTACGCGGGAGGGTCCTACCATGAGCAGTTCTTC | CAISEYAGGSYHEQFF
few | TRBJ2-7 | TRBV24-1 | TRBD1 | TGTGCCACCAGTGAAGGAGGACAGGATTTTCAGCGGCAGTACTTC | CATSEGGQDFQRQYF
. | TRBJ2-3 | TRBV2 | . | TGTGCCAGCAGTTACGCCGGGGGCACAGATACGCAGTATTTT | CASSYAGGTDTQYF
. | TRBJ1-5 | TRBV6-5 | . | TGTGCCAGCGGTTCCTCAGGGATAAGCAATCAGCCCCAGCATTTT | CASGSSGISNQPQHF
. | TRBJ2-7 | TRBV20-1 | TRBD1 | TGCAGTGCTAGCCGCTCGACAGGGACACCCTCCTACGAGCAGTACTTC | CSASRSTGTPSYEQYF
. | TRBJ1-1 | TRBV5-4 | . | TGTGCCAGCAGCTTGGATTCCGGCAGCATGAACACTGAAGCTTTCTTT | CASSLDSGSMNTEAFF
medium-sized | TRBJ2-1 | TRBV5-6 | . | TGTGCCAGCAGCTTGGTCCGAGGCGATGAGCAGTTCTTC | CASSLVRGDEQFF
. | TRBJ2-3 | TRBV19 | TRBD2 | TGTGCCAGTAGTCCACGGGGACTAGCGGTCCTCACAGATACGCAGTATTTT | CASSPRGLAVLTDTQYF
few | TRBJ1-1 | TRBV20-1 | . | TGCAGTGCTCGTCTGAACACTGAAGCTTTCTTT | CSARLNTEAFF
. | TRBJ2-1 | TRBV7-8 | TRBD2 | TGTGCCAGCAGCTTAGGAGGCGGGAGTGTCTACAATGAGCAGTTCTTC | CASSLGGGSVYNEQFF
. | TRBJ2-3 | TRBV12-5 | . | TGTGCTAGTGGTTTGGCCTCCCTTAGGGTAAACACAGATACGCAGTATTTT | CASGLASLRVNTDTQYF
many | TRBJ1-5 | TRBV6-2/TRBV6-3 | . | TGTGCCAGCAGTCGTGACTACAGGGATGGTCAGCCCCAGCATTTT | CASSRDYRDGQPQHF
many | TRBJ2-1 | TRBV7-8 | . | TGTGCCAGCAGCCCTCAGTCAAACTACAATGAGCAGTTCTTC | CASSPQSNYNEQFF